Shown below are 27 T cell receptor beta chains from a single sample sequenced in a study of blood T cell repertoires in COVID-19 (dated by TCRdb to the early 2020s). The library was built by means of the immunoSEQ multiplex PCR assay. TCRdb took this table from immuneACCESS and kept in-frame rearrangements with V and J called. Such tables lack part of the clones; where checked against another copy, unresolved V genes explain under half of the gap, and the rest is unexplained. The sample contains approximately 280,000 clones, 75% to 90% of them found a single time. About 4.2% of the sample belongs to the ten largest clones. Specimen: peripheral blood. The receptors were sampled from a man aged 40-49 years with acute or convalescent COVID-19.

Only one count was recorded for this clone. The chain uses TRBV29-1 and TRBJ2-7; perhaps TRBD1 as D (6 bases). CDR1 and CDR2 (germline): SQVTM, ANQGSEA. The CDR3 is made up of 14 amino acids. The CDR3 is CSSTGPFGSYEQYF. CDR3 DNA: TGCAGTTCTACAGGGCCGTTTGGATCCTACGAGCAGTACTTC.

CDR3 bases: TGTGCCAGCAGCCAAGATCAGGAGGCCTACACAGATACGCAGTATTTT. Protein: CASSQDQEAYTDTQYF. V is TRBV4-2 and J is TRBJ2-3, with D possibly being TRBD2 (5 bases). Trimming left V 0 bases short and J 2 bases short, with 12 bases between. Germline CDR1 and CDR2: LGHNA and YNFKEQ. This CDR3 is built from 16 residues.

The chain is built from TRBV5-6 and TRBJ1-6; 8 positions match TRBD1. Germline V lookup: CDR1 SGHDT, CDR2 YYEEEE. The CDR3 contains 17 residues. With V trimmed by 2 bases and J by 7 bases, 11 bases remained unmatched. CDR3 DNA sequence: TGTGCCAGCAGCTTATTTTGGACAGGGTTGAAAAATTCACCCCTCCACTTT. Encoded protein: CASSLFWTGLKNSPLHF.

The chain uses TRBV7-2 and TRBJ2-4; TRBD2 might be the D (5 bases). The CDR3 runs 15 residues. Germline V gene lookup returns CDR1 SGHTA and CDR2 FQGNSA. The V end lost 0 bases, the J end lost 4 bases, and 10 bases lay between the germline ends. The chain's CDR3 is CASSLATPGKNIQYF. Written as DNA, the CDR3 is TGTGCCAGCAGCTTAGCGACCCCGGGGAAAAACATTCAGTACTTC.

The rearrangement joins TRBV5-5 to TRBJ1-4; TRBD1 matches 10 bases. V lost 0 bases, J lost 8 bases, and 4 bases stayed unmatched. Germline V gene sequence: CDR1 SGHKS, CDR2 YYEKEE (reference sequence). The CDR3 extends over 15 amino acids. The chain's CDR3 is CASSLDGTGEEKLFF. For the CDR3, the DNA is TGTGCCAGCAGCTTGGACGGGACAGGGGAAGAAAAACTGTTTTTT.

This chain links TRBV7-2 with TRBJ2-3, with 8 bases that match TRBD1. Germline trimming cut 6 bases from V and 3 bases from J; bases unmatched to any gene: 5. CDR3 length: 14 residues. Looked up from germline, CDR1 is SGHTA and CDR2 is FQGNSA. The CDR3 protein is CASSSQGATDTQYF. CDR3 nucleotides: TGTGCCAGCAGTTCCCAGGGGGCGACAGATACGCAGTATTTT. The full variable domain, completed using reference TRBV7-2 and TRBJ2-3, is GAGVSQSPSNKVTEKGKDVELRCDPISGHTALYWYRQSLGQGLEFLIYFQGNSAPDKSGLPSDRFSAERTGGSVSTLTIQRTQQEDSAVYLCASSSQGATDTQYFGPGTRLTVL.

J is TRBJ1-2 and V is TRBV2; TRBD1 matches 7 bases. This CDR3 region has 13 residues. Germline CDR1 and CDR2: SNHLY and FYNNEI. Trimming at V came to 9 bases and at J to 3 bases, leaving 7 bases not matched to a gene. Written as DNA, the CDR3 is TGTGCCAGTGAAGGGACAGTCTACTATGGCTACACCTTC. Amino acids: CASEGTVYYGYTF.

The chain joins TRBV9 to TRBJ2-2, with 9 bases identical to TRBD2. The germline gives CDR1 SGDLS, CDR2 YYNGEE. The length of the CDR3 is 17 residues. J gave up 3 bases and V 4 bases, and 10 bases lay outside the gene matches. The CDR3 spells CASSPLSGGTYTGELFF. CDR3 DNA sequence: TGTGCCAGCAGCCCTTTAAGCGGGGGGACTTACACCGGGGAGCTGTTTTTT.

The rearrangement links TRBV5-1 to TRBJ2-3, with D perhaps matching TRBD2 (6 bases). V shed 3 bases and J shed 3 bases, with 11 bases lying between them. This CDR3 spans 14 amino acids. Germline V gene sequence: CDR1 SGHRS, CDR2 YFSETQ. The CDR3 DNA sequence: TGCGCCAGCAGCTGGGGAGGCGGAACAGATACGCAGTATTTT. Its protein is CASSWGGGTDTQYF.

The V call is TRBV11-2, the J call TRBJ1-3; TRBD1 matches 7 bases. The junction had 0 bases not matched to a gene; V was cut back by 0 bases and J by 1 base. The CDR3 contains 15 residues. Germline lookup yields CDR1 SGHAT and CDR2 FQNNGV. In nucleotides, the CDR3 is TGTGCCAGCAGCTTAGACAGGGGGTCTGGAAACACCATATATTTT. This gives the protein CASSLDRGSGNTIYF.

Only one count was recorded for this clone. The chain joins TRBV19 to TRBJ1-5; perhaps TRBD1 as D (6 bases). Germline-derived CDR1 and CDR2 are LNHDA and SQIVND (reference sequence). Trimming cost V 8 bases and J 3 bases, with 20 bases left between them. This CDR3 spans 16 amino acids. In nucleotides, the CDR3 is TGTGCCAGTCAGGGAACCGAGACAGGCTACAATCAGCCCCAGCATTTT. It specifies CASQGTETGYNQPQHF.

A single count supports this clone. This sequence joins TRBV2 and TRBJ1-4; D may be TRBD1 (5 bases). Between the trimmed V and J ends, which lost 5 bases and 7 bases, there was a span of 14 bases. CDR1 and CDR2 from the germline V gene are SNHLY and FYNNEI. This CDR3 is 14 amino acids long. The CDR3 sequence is CASSPFLRGEKLFF. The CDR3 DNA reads TGTGCCAGCAGTCCCTTTTTAAGGGGTGAAAAACTGTTTTTT. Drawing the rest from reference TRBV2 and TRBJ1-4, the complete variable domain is EPEVTQTPSHQVTQMGQEVILRCVPISNHLYFYWYRQILGQKVEFLVSFYNNEISEKSEIFDDQFSVERPDGSNFTLKIRSTKLEDSAMYFCASSPFLRGEKLFFGSGTQLSVL.

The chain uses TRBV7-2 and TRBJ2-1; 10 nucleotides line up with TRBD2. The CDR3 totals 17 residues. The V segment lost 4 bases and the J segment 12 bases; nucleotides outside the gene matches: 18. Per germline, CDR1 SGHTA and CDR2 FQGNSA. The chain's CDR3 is CASSSRAASGGPGPQFF. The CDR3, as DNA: TGTGCCAGCAGCTCCAGGGCGGCTAGCGGGGGCCCAGGTCCGCAGTTCTTC.

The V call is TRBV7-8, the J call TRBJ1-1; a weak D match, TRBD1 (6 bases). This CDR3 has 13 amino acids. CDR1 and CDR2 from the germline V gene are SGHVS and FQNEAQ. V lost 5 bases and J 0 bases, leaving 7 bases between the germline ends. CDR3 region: CASSRQVNTEAFF. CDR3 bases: TGTGCCAGCAGCCGACAGGTGAACACTGAAGCTTTCTTT.

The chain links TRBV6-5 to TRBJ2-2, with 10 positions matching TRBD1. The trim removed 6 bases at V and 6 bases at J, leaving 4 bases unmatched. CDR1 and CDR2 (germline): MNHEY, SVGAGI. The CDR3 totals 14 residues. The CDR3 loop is CASSRDRGSGELFF. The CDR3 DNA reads TGTGCCAGCAGCCGGGACAGGGGATCCGGGGAGCTGTTTTTT.

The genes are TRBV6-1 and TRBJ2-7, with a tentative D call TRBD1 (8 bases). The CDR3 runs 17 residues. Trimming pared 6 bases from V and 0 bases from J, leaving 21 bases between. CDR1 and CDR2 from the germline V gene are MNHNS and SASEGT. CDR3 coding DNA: TGTGCCAGCAGAGAACCGTCAGCGGGACAGGCCTCCTACGAGCAGTACTTC. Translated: CASREPSAGQASYEQYF.

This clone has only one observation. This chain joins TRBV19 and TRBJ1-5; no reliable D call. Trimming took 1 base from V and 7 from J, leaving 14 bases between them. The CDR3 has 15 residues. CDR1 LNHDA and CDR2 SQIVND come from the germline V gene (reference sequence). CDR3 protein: CASSIAARSGQPQHF. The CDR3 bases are TGTGCCAGTAGTATAGCGGCACGTTCGGGGCAGCCCCAGCATTTT.

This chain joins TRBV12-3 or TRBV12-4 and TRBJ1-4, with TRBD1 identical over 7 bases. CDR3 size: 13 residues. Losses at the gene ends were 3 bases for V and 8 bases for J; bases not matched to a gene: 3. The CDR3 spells CASSLTGREKLFF. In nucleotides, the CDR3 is TGTGCCAGCAGTTTGACAGGGCGCGAAAAACTGTTTTTT.

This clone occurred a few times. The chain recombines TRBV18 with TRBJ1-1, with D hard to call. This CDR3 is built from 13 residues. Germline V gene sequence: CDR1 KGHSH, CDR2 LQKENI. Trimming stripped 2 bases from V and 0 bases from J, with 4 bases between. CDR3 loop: CASSPGLNTEAFF. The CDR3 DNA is TGTGCCAGCTCACCAGGCCTGAACACTGAAGCTTTCTTT.

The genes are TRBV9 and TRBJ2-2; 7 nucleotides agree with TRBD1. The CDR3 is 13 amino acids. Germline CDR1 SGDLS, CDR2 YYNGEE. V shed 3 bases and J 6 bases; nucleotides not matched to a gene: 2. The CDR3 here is CASSDTGAGELFF. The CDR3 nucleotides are TGTGCCAGCAGCGATACAGGGGCCGGGGAGCTGTTTTTT.

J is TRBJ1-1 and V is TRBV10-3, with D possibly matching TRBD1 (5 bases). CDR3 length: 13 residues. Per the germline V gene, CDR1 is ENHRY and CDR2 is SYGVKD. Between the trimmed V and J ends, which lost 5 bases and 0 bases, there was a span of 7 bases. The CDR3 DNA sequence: TGTGCCATCAGTTCGGGGGTGAACACTGAAGCTTTCTTT. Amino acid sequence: CAISSGVNTEAFF.

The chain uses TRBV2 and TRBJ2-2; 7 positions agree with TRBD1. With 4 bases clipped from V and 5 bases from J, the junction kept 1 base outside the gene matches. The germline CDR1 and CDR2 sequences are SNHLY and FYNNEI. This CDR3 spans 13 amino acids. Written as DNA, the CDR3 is TGTGCCAGCAGTGGGGACAGAACCGGGGAGCTGTTTTTT. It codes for CASSGDRTGELFF.

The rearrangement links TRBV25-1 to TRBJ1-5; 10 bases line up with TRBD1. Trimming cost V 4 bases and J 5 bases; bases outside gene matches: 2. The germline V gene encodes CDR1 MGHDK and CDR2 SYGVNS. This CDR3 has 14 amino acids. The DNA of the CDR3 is TGTGCCAGCAGTGGACAGGGGGCTCATCAGCCCCAGCATTTT. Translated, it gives CASSGQGAHQPQHF.

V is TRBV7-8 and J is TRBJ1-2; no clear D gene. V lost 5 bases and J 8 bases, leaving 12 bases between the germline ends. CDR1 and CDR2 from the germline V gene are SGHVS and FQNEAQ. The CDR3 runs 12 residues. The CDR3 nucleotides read TGTGCCAGCAGCCCGCCGGGGTTCGGCTACACCTTC. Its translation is CASSPPGFGYTF.

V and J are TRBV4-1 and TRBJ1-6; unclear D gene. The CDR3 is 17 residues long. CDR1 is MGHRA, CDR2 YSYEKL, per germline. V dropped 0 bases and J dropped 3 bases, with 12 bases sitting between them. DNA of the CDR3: TGCGCCAGCAGCCAAGATTCGATCGGGGTCTATAATTCACCCCTCCACTTT. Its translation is CASSQDSIGVYNSPLHF.

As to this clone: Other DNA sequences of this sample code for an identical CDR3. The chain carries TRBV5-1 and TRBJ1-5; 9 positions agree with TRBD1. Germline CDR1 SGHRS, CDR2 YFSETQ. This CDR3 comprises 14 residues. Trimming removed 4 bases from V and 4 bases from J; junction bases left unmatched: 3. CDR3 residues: CASSPGTGNQPQHF. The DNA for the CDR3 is TGCGCCAGCAGCCCCGGGACAGGGAATCAGCCCCAGCATTTT. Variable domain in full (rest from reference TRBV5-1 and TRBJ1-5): KAGVTQTPRYLIKTRGQQVTLSCSPISGHRSVSWYQQTPGQGLQFLFEYFSETQRNKGNFPGRFSGRQFSNSRSEMNVSTLELGDSALYLCASSPGTGNQPQHFGDGTRLSIL.

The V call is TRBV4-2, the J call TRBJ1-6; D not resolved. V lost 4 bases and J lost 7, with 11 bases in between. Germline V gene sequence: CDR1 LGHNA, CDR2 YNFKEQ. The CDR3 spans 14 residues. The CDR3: CASSLTERNSPLHF. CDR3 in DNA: TGTGCCAGCAGCCTGACGGAGAGGAATTCACCCCTCCACTTT.